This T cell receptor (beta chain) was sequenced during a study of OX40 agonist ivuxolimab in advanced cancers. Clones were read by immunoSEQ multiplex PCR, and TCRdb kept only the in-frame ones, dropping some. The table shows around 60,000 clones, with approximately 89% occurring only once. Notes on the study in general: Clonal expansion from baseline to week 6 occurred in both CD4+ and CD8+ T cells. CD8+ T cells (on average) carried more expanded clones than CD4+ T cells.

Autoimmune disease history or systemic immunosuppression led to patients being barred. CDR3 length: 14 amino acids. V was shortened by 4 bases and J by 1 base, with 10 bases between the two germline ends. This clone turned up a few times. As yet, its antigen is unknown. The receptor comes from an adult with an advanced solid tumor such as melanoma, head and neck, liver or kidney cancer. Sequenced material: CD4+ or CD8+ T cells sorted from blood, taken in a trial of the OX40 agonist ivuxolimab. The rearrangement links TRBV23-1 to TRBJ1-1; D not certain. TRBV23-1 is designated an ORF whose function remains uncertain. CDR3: CASSLGRKNTEAFF. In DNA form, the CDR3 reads TGCGCCAGCAGTCTTGGACGGAAGAACACTGAAGCTTTCTTT.